These 14 T cell receptor beta chains were all obtained from the same sample, sequenced in a study of OX40 agonist ivuxolimab in advanced cancers. The library was prepared using the immunoSEQ multiplex PCR assay. TCRdb holds this immuneACCESS table with in-frame rearrangements only. Some clones are missing; in checked studies, unresolved V genes explain under half, and the rest has no known cause. In all, the sample holds 25,000 to 35,000 clones, and 74% of those were seen once. The top ten clones comprise 9.5% to 15% of the sample. Sequencing used CD4+ or CD8+ T cells sorted from blood, obtained in a trial of the OX40 agonist ivuxolimab. Every receptor here comes from an adult with an advanced solid tumor such as melanoma, head and neck, liver or kidney cancer.

The rearrangement links TRBV7-2 to TRBJ2-7, with D unresolved. CDR1 and CDR2 (germline): SGHTA, FQGNSA. The CDR3 extends over 11 amino acids. The V and J ends lost 5 bases and 7 bases respectively, with 9 bases between them. The DNA of the CDR3 is TGTGCCAGCAGCCCCGGGTGGGAGCAGTACTTC. This sequence encodes CASSPGWEQYF.

V usage is TRBV7-3 and J usage is TRBJ2-1, with 9 bases matching TRBD2. V gave up 4 bases and J gave up 4 bases; unmatched junction bases: 5. The germline CDR1 and CDR2 sequences are SGHTA and FQGTGA. The CDR3 is made up of 15 amino acids. Here the CDR3 DNA reads TGTGCCAGCAGCTCCGCGGGGGGGAAATACAATGAGCAGTTCTTC. This sequence encodes CASSSAGGKYNEQFF.

V is TRBV5-1 and J is TRBJ1-1, with D unresolved. From germline, CDR1 is SGHRS and CDR2 YFSETQ. This CDR3 has 16 residues. V was pared by 2 bases and J by 0 bases, with 14 bases between. The CDR3 is CASSFSGRLLNTEAFF. The CDR3, as DNA: TGCGCCAGCAGCTTTAGTGGCAGACTTTTGAACACTGAAGCTTTCTTT.

This chain joins TRBV9 and TRBJ1-2; a weak D match, TRBD1 (5 bases). V lost 0 bases, J lost 3 bases, and 6 bases lay in between. Germline-derived CDR1 and CDR2 are SGDLS and YYNGEE. CDR3 length equals 13 residues. This CDR3 reads CASSVGQYYGYTF. CDR3 nucleotide sequence: TGTGCCAGCAGCGTAGGACAGTACTATGGCTACACCTTC.

V gene TRBV5-1 combines with J gene TRBJ2-1; TRBD1 might be the D (6 bases). Germline V gene sequence: CDR1 SGHRS, CDR2 YFSETQ. Trimming pared 2 bases from V and 2 bases from J, leaving 11 bases between. This CDR3 has 15 amino acids. CDR3 sequence (DNA): TGCGCCAGCAGCTTAAATCAGGGGACCTACAATGAGCAGTTCTTC. Its protein is CASSLNQGTYNEQFF.

This clone was picked up a small number of times. The chain links TRBV6-6 to TRBJ1-3; D not resolved. This CDR3 spans 13 amino acids. Per germline, CDR1 MNHNY and CDR2 SVGAGI (reference sequence). Trimming stripped 2 bases from V and 2 bases from J, with 4 bases between. The CDR3 sequence is CASSYDAGNTIYF. CDR3 in DNA: TGTGCCAGCAGTTACGATGCTGGAAACACCATATATTTT.

The table lists this clone with a few counts. One junction end does not reproduce the germline sequence, and a read error may be involved. The chain employs TRBV6-6 and TRBJ1-4; tentative D call: TRBD1 (6 bases). There are 11 residues in the CDR3. Germline V gene sequence: CDR1 MNHNY, CDR2 SVGAGI (reference sequence). The CDR3: CASSYGQSPLF. The DNA for the CDR3 is TGTGCCAGCAGTTACGGACAGTCTCCCCTTTTT.

CDR3 bases: TGTGCCAGCAGTGCCCCGGGACAGGGGAACATTCAGTACTTC. This codes for CASSAPGQGNIQYF. This chain links TRBV6-1 with TRBJ2-4; 10 nucleotides line up with TRBD1. This CDR3 region has 14 residues. V lost 4 bases, J lost 7 bases, and 4 bases stayed unmatched. Germline assignment: CDR1 MNHNS and CDR2 SASEGT.

The chain employs TRBV6-6 and TRBJ1-3, with D uncertain. This CDR3 is 14 amino acids long. Trimming shortened V by 2 bases and J by 0 bases, and 5 bases separated the two germline ends. The germline CDR1 and CDR2 sequences are MNHNY and SVGAGI (reference sequence). The CDR3 here is CASSYQFSGNTIYF. The CDR3 coding sequence is TGTGCCAGCAGTTACCAGTTCTCTGGAAACACCATATATTTT.

The V and J genes are TRBV27 and TRBJ1-5; the D gene is possibly TRBD1 (6 bases). The V end lost 3 bases, the J end lost 3 bases, and 12 bases lay between the germline ends. Germline V lookup: CDR1 MNHEY, CDR2 SMNVEV (reference sequence). The CDR3 is 15 amino acids. CDR3 protein: CASSFEGGDNQPQHF. DNA for the CDR3: TGTGCCAGCAGTTTTGAGGGGGGCGACAATCAGCCCCAGCATTTT.

V is TRBV29-1 and J is TRBJ2-1, with 13 bases lining up with TRBD2. CDR1 and CDR2 (germline): SQVTM, ANQGSEA. Unmatched junction bases numbered 8, after V lost 8 bases and J lost 10 bases. This CDR3 spans 13 amino acids. CDR3 nucleotide sequence: TGCAGCACCACTAGCGGGGGGGCTCGGGAGCAGTTCTTC. Residues: CSTTSGGAREQFF.

This clone has more than one count but fewer than ten. The V call is TRBV29-1, the J call TRBJ2-2, with D perhaps TRBD2 (6 bases). The CDR3 length is 14 residues. Germline V gene data show CDR1 as SQVTM and CDR2 as ANQGSEA. The V gene lost 3 bases and the J gene lost 7 bases, with 15 bases spanning the gap. CDR3 nucleotides: TGCAGCGTTGAGTGGTCGCAGGGAGGCGGGGAGCTGTTTTTT. Its translation is CSVEWSQGGGELFF.

The chain couples TRBV7-9 to TRBJ1-3, with 9 nucleotides matching TRBD1. In germline, CDR1 is SEHNR, CDR2 FQNEAQ (reference sequence). There are 15 residues in the CDR3. With V trimmed by 5 bases and J by 3 bases, 5 bases remained unmatched. The CDR3 DNA follows: TGTGCCAGCAGCATGGGACAGGGTAATGGAAACACCATATATTTT. Translated: CASSMGQGNGNTIYF.

This rearrangement joins TRBV5-4 to TRBJ1-6, with a weak D call TRBD1 (5 bases). CDR3 size: 16 residues. Trimming shortened V by 3 bases and J by 9 bases, and 19 bases separated the two germline ends. The germline CDR1 and CDR2 sequences are SGHNT and YYREEE (reference sequence). CDR3 protein: CASSSTAAPLISPLHF. The CDR3 DNA reads as TGTGCCAGCAGCTCGACAGCGGCTCCCTTAATTTCACCCCTCCACTTT.